These T cell receptor beta chains were read from a single sample in a study of blood T cell repertoires in COVID-19. Assay: immunoSEQ multiplex PCR; the TCRdb copy retains only in-frame clones and omits some. The profile covers about 300,000 clones, with 75% to 90% appearing a single time and 2.5% to 3% taken by the ten largest. Sequencing was done on a sample of PBMCs or T cells enriched from blood (not recorded which). The receptors derive from a woman aged 45-60 years who had recovered from COVID-19. Each CDR3 is given with its conserved first and last residue. The order of the fields is J gene, V gene, clone size, D gene, CDR3 DNA, CDR3 protein. A D gene is named only where the DNA matches it firmly. The size of a clone is reported for some rows only, either as once, few or many, or as a class for expanded clones.

>TRBJ1-2|TRBV7-2|-|TRBD1
TGTGCCAGCAGCCGTTTATACGGGACAGAAGATGGCTACACCTTC
CASSRLYGTEDGYTF
>TRBJ2-7|TRBV9|-|-
TGTGCCAGCGTCACTAGCTCCTACGAGCAGTACTTC
CASVTSSYEQYF
>TRBJ1-1|TRBV7-2|-|TRBD1
TGTGCCAGCAGCTTGGGAACAGGGGTGAACACTGAAGCTTTCTTT
CASSLGTGVNTEAFF
>TRBJ1-1|TRBV9|-|-
TGTGCCAGCAGCGTAAATGAGGGGAACACTGAAGCTTTCTTT
CASSVNEGNTEAFF
>TRBJ1-2|TRBV7-8|-|TRBD1
TGTGCCAGCAGCTTGACAGGGGCAATCGGCTACACCTTC
CASSLTGAIGYTF
>TRBJ1-5|TRBV10-1|-|-
TGCGCCAGCAGGAAGGCAGGGGCCCATAGCAATCAGCCCCAGCATTTT
CASRKAGAHSNQPQHF
>TRBJ1-6|TRBV18|-|-
TGTGCCAGCTCACCATCCGAACAAGGGGGTTTCCACTTT
CASSPSEQGGFHF
>TRBJ2-1|TRBV9|-|TRBD1
TGTGCCAGCAGCCTCTGGGGGACAGATGAATTCGATGAGCAGTTCTTC
CASSLWGTDEFDEQFF
>TRBJ1-2|TRBV6-4|-|-
TGTGCCAGCAGTGACCGTATAGGGGTGGATGGCTACACCTTC
CASSDRIGVDGYTF
>TRBJ1-1|TRBV12-3/TRBV12-4|-|-
TGTGCCAGCAGTTTCCCCAGAGGGACTGAAGCTTTCTTT
CASSFPRGTEAFF
>TRBJ2-7|TRBV6-5|-|-
TGTGCCAGCAGTTACGCGGAATCCTACGAGCAGTACTTC
CASSYAESYEQYF
>TRBJ2-7|TRBV4-2|-|TRBD2
TGTGCCAGCAGCAAAGAGGGACTAGCGCCCGAGCAGTACTTC
CASSKEGLAPEQYF
>TRBJ2-5|TRBV20-1|-|TRBD1
TGCGGGGGACAGTTCCAAGAGACCCAGTACTTC
CGGQFQETQYF
>TRBJ2-7|TRBV2|-|TRBD2
TGTGCCAGCAACCGACTAGCGGGGGCATACGAGCAGTACTTC
CASNRLAGAYEQYF
>TRBJ2-1|TRBV4-3|-|-
TGCGCCAGCAGCCAAGAAGGGAGATCCTACAATGAGCAGTTCTTC
CASSQEGRSYNEQFF
>TRBJ1-1|TRBV11-2|-|-
TGTGCCAGCAGCTCCCGTAGGGGGGAAGCTTTCTTT
CASSSRRGEAFF
>TRBJ2-1|TRBV9|-|-
TGTGCCAGCAGCGTATCAGTAGGGGGGGACAATGAGCAGTTCTTC
CASSVSVGGDNEQFF
>TRBJ1-1|TRBV5-1|-|-
TGCGCCAGCAGCTTAAATATCCTCTCCAACACTGAAGCTTTCTTT
CASSLNILSNTEAFF
>TRBJ1-5|TRBV19|few|TRBD1
TGTGCCAGTAGTATATCTACAGGGGGCTATCAGCCCCAGCATTTT
CASSISTGGYQPQHF
>TRBJ1-4|TRBV6-5|-|-
TGTGCCAGCAGGTTAACGGGACTTTTCGGAGAAAAACTGTTTTTT
CASRLTGLFGEKLFF
>TRBJ1-5|TRBV5-6|-|-
TGTGCCAGCAGCTTAATGTCAGCGTATCAGCCCCAGCATTTT
CASSLMSAYQPQHF
>TRBJ1-2|TRBV4-3|-|-
TGCGCCAGCAGCCAAGAACAGGGCCCCTATGGCTACACCTTC
CASSQEQGPYGYTF
>TRBJ2-7|TRBV7-6|-|-
TGTGCCAGCAGCTTATCACCGGGGGTGTTTTACGAGCAGTACTTC
CASSLSPGVFYEQYF
>TRBJ2-6|TRBV21-1|-|-
TGTGCCAGCAGCTTCGGGTTAGGGGATTCTGGGGCCAACGTCCTGACTTTC
CASSFGLGDSGANVLTF
>TRBJ2-7|TRBV28|few|TRBD1
TGTGCCAGCATATCTCGGGACAGGGCATCAAACGAGCAGTACTTC
CASISRDRASNEQYF
>TRBJ2-5|TRBV5-4|-|-
TGTGCCAGCAATATATTTTCCCAAGAGACCCAGTACTTC
CASNIFSQETQYF
>TRBJ1-2|TRBV7-9|-|-
TGTGCCAGCAGCCCGACGGGGGAGTCCGGCTACACCTTC
CASSPTGESGYTF
>TRBJ1-1|TRBV2|few|-
TGTGCCAGCAGTGCTCACATGAACACTGAAGCTTTCTTT
CASSAHMNTEAFF
>TRBJ2-3|TRBV7-9|-|-
TGTGCCAGCAGCTTAATGAGTGCAGATACGCAGTATTTT
CASSLMSADTQYF
>TRBJ2-5|TRBV27|-|TRBD1
TGTGCCAGCAGTTCCCGGACAGGGCGGGAGACCCAGTACTTC
CASSSRTGRETQYF
>TRBJ1-6|TRBV7-9|-|-
TGTGCCAGCAGCCATGACAACGGCTATAATTCACCCCTCCACTTT
CASSHDNGYNSPLHF
>TRBJ1-1|TRBV9|-|-
TGTGCCAGCAGTGTACAGGGCCAGAACACTGAAGCTTTCTTT
CASSVQGQNTEAFF
>TRBJ2-1|TRBV12-3/TRBV12-4|-|TRBD1
TGTGCCAGCAGTATGGTCGGGACAGGGGAGTTCTTC
CASSMVGTGEFF
>TRBJ2-1|TRBV5-4|-|TRBD1
TGTGCCAGCAGCTTGGAAGGGGGCGCGAGCAATGAGCAGTTCTTC
CASSLEGGASNEQFF
>TRBJ2-7|TRBV7-2|-|-
TGTGCCAGCAGCTCCAAAGGGGGGGTTAGCTCCTACGAGCAGTACTTC
CASSSKGGVSSYEQYF
>TRBJ2-1|TRBV7-6|-|TRBD1
TGTGCCAGCAGCTTAGTATCCGGACAGGGGGCGCTTCAGGAAGAGCAGTTCTTC
CASSLVSGQGALQEEQFF
>TRBJ1-5|TRBV2|-|-
TGTGCCAGCAGGGGCGTGCGGGGTCAGCCCCAGCATTTT
CASRGVRGQPQHF
>TRBJ2-6|TRBV18|-|-
TGTGCCAGCTCCCCCGGGGGAGCTGGGGCCAACGTCCTGACTTTC
CASSPGGAGANVLTF
>TRBJ2-7|TRBV6-5|-|-
TGTGCCAGCACCAAAACCCCAGGGGCCTACGAGCAGTACTTC
CASTKTPGAYEQYF
>TRBJ1-3|TRBV6-6|-|-
TGTGCCAGCAGTCGTCTTAGGGGCATCACGACAGCCCCAGGAAACACCATATATTTT
CASSRLRGITTAPGNTIYF
>TRBJ1-1|TRBV18|once|-
TGTGCCAGCTCACAGGGATCAGGGCTGAACACTGAAGCTTTCTTT
CASSQGSGLNTEAFF
>TRBJ2-7|TRBV7-2|-|TRBD1
TGTGCCAGCAGCGACAGGGGACGGCAGAACTACGAGCAGTACTTC
CASSDRGRQNYEQYF
>TRBJ2-7|TRBV5-1|-|TRBD1
TGCGCCAGCAGCTGGACAGGGGGAAAGCACGAGCAGTACTTC
CASSWTGGKHEQYF
>TRBJ2-3|TRBV12-5|-|TRBD2
TGTGCTAGTGGTTTGGTGGACGGGAGGGCCCTCCGGACAGATACGCAGTATTTT
CASGLVDGRALRTDTQYF
>TRBJ1-4|TRBV5-1|-|-
TGCGCCAGCAGAGGCCAGGGAAGCCCGAATGAAAAACTGTTTTTT
CASRGQGSPNEKLFF
>TRBJ1-1|TRBV6-6|-|-
TGTGCCAGCAGTCTTCGGGCACAGGGCCGTTTTAAGGACACTGAAGCTTTCTTT
CASSLRAQGRFKDTEAFF
>TRBJ2-2|TRBV5-6|-|TRBD1
TGTGCCAGCAGCTCACCCGGGACAGGAATCACCGGGGAGCTGTTTTTT
CASSSPGTGITGELFF